This record looks at one T cell receptor (beta chain) sequence and its context. Its antigen remains undetermined. The input lacks base qualities; no much larger clone sits a single base away. The Qiagen DNeasy kit was used to extract genomic DNA both from unsorted PBMCs and from the negatively selected CD4+ and CD8+ fractions. TCR beta CDR3 regions were amplified by immunoSEQ multiplex PCR using primers annealing to V and J segments. Amplification bias was minimized using a synthetic immune receptor repertoire, and residual bias was removed computationally after sequencing. Per the source publication's procedure: Custom Python scripts were used to quantify repertoire diversity as the Shannon entropy index. Unsorted, CD4+ and CD8+ repertoires were analyzed separately, except for combined analyses in which CD4+ and CD8+ sequences were merged in silico. Clonal expansion was defined as a frequency increase of at least 2-fold after treatment compared with C1D1, and clones undetected at baseline were assigned a pseudocount of 0.5. Singleton clones were defined as clones with 0 or 1 copy at C1D1, and non-singleton clones were defined as clones with 2 or more copies. By matching protein sequences in sorted samples from the same patient, clones expanded in unsorted samples were annotated as CD4+, CD8+ or unknown. Diversity changes from C1D1 to C4D1 were tested in paired samples using Wilcoxon tests. This immuneACCESS table, as held by TCRdb, lists in-frame sequences with V and J called but not all clones. Of the missing ones, under half trace to an unresolved V gene in checked studies; the others have no known cause. V and J calls and clone size are copied from that table; D and trimming were computed from the DNA. The table for this sample lists over 80,000 clones; roughly 90% of them were counted only once. The ten biggest clones cover about 2.8% of the sample.

The time point label here, explained by the study, means: cycle 1 day 1 (C1D1), immediately before nivolumab initiation. Every trial patient had relapsed after autologous stem cell transplantation, and cohorts A, B and C differed in prior brentuximab vedotin exposure. The trial cohort was composed of 55 to 65 patients with relapsed/refractory classical Hodgkin lymphoma, for whom complete response, partial response or progressive disease was recorded as best overall response. Single-agent nivolumab was administered to trial patients in the multi-cohort phase II CheckMate 205 trial. An independent review committee assessed best overall response by applying the 2007 International Working Group response criteria. Trial PBMCs were collected immediately before nivolumab initiation (C1D1) and during therapy at cycle 2 day 1 and cycle 4 day 1. Peripheral blood was collected in 8 mL Vacutainer Cell Preparation Tubes, from which PBMCs were isolated by centrifugation and then cryopreserved.

These data originate in a study of PD-1 blockade in classical Hodgkin lymphoma (dated by TCRdb to the early 2020s). Some background on the complete study: Nivolumab dosing was 3 mg/kg intravenously every 2 weeks, continuing until either disease progression or unacceptable toxicity. The study used TCR beta sequencing and CyTOF to define a peripheral blood immune signature of response to PD-1 blockade in classical Hodgkin lymphoma. Beyond this particular receptor, the publication reports: Baseline diversity similar to that of newly diagnosed patients was observed in trial patients achieving complete response, whereas significantly lower diversity was observed in partial responders and progressors. The study was restricted to a single clinical trial cohort, and the causes of repertoire differences, possibly disease activity or prior therapy, were left undefined. Lower diversity was observed in patients in whom nivolumab was started less than 1 year after ASCT, and these patients were excluded from later analyses so that confounding by immune reconstitution would be avoided. CD4+ but not CD8+ TCR diversity rose significantly by C4D1 (p=0.0027 vs p=0.16), most apparent in complete responders (p=0.02). Newly diagnosed patients were reported to have lower baseline TCR diversity than healthy donors, and relapsed/refractory patients were reported to have lower baseline TCR diversity still.

The CDR3 sequence holds 16 residues, the cysteine and phenylalanine included. The entry retains the CDR3 DNA only, 48 bases that are in frame from base 1. Source: peripheral blood mononuclear cells (PBMCs), taken at baseline. The sequence was obtained from a human donor with classical Hodgkin lymphoma. This receptor chain uses TRBV21-1 and TRBJ1-1; the table's D call, TRBD1, was not checked against the DNA. TRBV21-1 is an annotated pseudogene. The CDR3 reads CASSKDARGTTAEAFF. DNA sequence: TGTGCCAGCAGCAAAGACGCCAGGGGGACAACTGCTGAAGCTTTCTTT.